The present TCR beta chain was sequenced within a study of blood T cell repertoires in COVID-19. Study summary: The cDNA or gDNA used as material had been derived from T cells, B-cell-depleted T cells, or PBMCs.

Only in-frame clones appear in the TCRdb table, and some are missing; sequencing was by immunoSEQ multiplex PCR. The data show tens of thousands of clones, 90% seen once. Germline-derived CDR1 and CDR2 are SEHNR and FQNEAQ (reference sequence). Trimming cost V 3 bases and J 8 bases; bases outside gene matches: 9. The CDR3 covers 15 residues. This receptor was identified in a woman of 80 years or more with acute or convalescent COVID-19. This chain joins TRBV7-9 and TRBJ1-4; 7 bases map to TRBD1. Sequencing was performed on peripheral blood. CDR3 nucleotides: TGTGCCAGCAGCTTGGGATCGGGACAGCCAGAAAAACTGTTTTTT. Residues: CASSLGSGQPEKLFF. The variable domain in full, completed from reference TRBV7-9 and TRBJ1-4, reads DTGVSQNPRHKITKRGQNVTFRCDPISEHNRLYWYRQTLGQGPEFLTYFQNEAQLEKSRLLSDRFSAERPKGSFSTLEIQRTEQGDSAMYLCASSLGSGQPEKLFFGSGTQLSVL.